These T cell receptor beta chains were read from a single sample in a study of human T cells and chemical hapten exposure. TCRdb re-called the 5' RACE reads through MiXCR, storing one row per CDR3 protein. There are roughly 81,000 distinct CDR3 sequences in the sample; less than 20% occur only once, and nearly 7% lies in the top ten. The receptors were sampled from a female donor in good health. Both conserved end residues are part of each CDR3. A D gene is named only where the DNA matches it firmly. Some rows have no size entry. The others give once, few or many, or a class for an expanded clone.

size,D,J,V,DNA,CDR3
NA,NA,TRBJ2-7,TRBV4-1,TGCGCCAGCAGCCAAGAGGTGGGACCCTACGAGCAGTACTTC,CASSQEVGPYEQYF
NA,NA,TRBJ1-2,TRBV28,TGTGCCAGCAGTTTAGGGGACGCCAAGGGCTACACCTTC,CASSLGDAKGYTF
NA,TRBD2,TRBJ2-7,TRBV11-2,TGTGCCAGCAGCTCGGGACTAGCGGCGTACTACGAGCAGTACTTC,CASSSGLAAYYEQYF
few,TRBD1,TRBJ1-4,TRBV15,TGTGCCACCAGCACTCTGACAGGGGGTGATGAAAAACTGTTTTTT,CATSTLTGGDEKLFF
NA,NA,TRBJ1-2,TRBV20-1,TGCAGTGCCCCTCTCCGAGGTGGCTACACCTTC,CSAPLRGGYTF
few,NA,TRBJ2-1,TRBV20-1,TGCAGTGCCCGCACGGGCGCGAGCTCCTACAATGAGCAGTTCTTC,CSARTGASSYNEQFF
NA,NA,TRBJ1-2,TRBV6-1,TGTGCCAGCAGTGAAGGACCCGACTGGGACTATGGCTACACCTTC,CASSEGPDWDYGYTF
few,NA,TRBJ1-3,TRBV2,TGTGCCAGCAGTGAAGGGGTCCCCTCTGGAAACACCATATATTTT,CASSEGVPSGNTIYF
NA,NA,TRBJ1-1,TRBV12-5,TGTGCTAGTGGTTTGGAACCCTACACACACACTGAAGCTTTCTTT,CASGLEPYTHTEAFF
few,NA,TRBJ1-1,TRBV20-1,TGCAGTGCTAGAGAGGGTACAGCTGAAGCTTTCTTT,CSAREGTAEAFF
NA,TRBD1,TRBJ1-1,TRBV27,TGTGCCAGCAGTATAAACCAGGGGGCTCCTCAAGCTTTCTTT,CASSINQGAPQAFF
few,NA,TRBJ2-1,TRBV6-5,TGTGCCAGCAGCCCAGGGGGGGCGCCCAATGAGCAGTTCTTC,CASSPGGAPNEQFF
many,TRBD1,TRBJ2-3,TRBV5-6,TGTGCCAGCAGCCGCCGGGACAGGGCACCAGATACGCAGTATTTT,CASSRRDRAPDTQYF
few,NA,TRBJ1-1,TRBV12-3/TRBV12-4,TGTGCCAGCAGGAGGGGCTCACTCACTGAAGCTTTCTTT,CASRRGSLTEAFF
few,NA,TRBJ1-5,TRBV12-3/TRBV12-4,TGTGCCAGCAGTTTAAATTTTGGGGGGGATCAGCCCCAGCATTTT,CASSLNFGGDQPQHF
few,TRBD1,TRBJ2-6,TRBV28,TGTGCCAGCAGTGCCCGGGACAGGGGACGCTCTGGGGCCAACGTCCTGACTTTC,CASSARDRGRSGANVLTF
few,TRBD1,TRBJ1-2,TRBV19,TGTGCCAGTAGTAGAGCCGGGACAGCCGCTCTCTATGGCTACACCTTC,CASSRAGTAALYGYTF
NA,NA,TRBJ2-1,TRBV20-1,TGCAGTGGGGCTGTGCAGTCTGTAGGTGAGCAGTTCTTC,CSGAVQSVGEQFF
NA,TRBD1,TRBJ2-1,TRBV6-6,TGTGCCAGCAGTTACCCAGGACAGGGGGCTTCTGGTGAGCAGTTCTTC,CASSYPGQGASGEQFF
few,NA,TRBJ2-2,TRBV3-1,TGTGCCAGCACCATTTTTGACACCGGGGAGCTGTTTTTT,CASTIFDTGELFF
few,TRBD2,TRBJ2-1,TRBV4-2,TGTGCCAGCAGCCAAGATAGCGGGAGGATCAATGAGCAGTTCTTC,CASSQDSGRINEQFF
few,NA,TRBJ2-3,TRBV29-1,TGCAGCGCCGCCGCCGCTCATACGCAGTATTTT,CSAAAAHTQYF
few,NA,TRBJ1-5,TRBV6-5,TGTGCCAGCAGTTACTCCCCCGATAGCAATCAGCCCCAGCATTTT,CASSYSPDSNQPQHF
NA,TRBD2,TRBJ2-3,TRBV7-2,TGTGCCAGCAGCTTATTTCTAGCGGGGGAGATCCCAGATACGCAGTATTTT,CASSLFLAGEIPDTQYF
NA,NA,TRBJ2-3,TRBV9,TGTGCCAGCAGCGTAGGTAGGCACCCCACAGATACGCAGTATTTT,CASSVGRHPTDTQYF
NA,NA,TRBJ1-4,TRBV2,TGTGCCAGCAGTGTCGCAGGCTTGACTAATGAAAAACTGTTTTTT,CASSVAGLTNEKLFF
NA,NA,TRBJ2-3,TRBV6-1,TGTGCCAGCAGTTTATCGGGAGAACCACCAGATACGCAGTATTTT,CASSLSGEPPDTQYF
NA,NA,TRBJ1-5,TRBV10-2,TGCGCCAGCAGTCCCATTTTAGGGTCCAGCAATCAGCCCCAGCATTTT,CASSPILGSSNQPQHF
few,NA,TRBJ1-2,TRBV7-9,TGTGCCAGCAGCTTCCTCCAGGGAATTCTTTATGGCTACACCTTC,CASSFLQGILYGYTF